The 17 T cell receptor beta chains presented below share a single source sample, sequenced in a study of blood T cell repertoires in COVID-19. The repertoire was sequenced with immunoSEQ multiplex PCR; TCRdb's copy has only in-frame clones and lacks some. This sample has around 81,000 clones; 70% to 90% occur once, and the top ten carry around 3%. Input material: peripheral blood. The source of these receptors is a man between 50 and 59 years old with acute or convalescent COVID-19.

This rearrangement joins TRBV29-1 to TRBJ2-7, with TRBD2 as a possible D gene (6 bases). Trimming stripped 8 bases from V and 3 bases from J, with 14 bases between. This CDR3 region has 12 residues. CDR1 and CDR2 from the germline V gene are SQVTM and ANQGSEA. CDR3 amino acids: CSWGRSGYEQYF. CDR3 nucleotides: TGCAGCTGGGGTCGTAGCGGCTACGAGCAGTACTTC.

The rearrangement links TRBV6-5 to TRBJ2-3; no definite D call. The CDR3 sequence is 15 residues long. The germline V and J ends were trimmed by 2 bases and 0 bases, with 9 bases remaining between them. Germline V CDR1 and CDR2: MNHEY, SVGAGI. In DNA, the CDR3 is TGTGCCAGCAGTTACGCGTACTCTAGCACAGATACGCAGTATTTT. It yields the protein CASSYAYSSTDTQYF.

This clone was observed a single time. The chain uses TRBV28 and TRBJ2-3; TRBD2 is a possible D gene (6 bases). The CDR3 contains 16 residues. The V and J ends lost 1 base and 3 bases respectively, with 14 bases between them. Germline V gene data show CDR1 as MDHEN and CDR2 as SYDVKM. The CDR3 coding sequence is TGTGCCAGCAGTTTATCTGGGGGAGGAGGGACAGATACGCAGTATTTT. Protein sequence: CASSLSGGGGTDTQYF.

V is TRBV3-1 (or the pseudogene TRBV3-2) and J is TRBJ1-1; D remains unclear. The V end was cut by 3 bases, the J end by 4 bases, with 12 bases between. This CDR3 is built from 14 residues. CDR1 is LGHDT and CDR2 is YNNKEL in the germline V gene (reference sequence). The CDR3 loop reads CASSQGDISTEAFF. CDR3 sequence (DNA): TGTGCCAGCAGCCAGGGTGACATCTCCACTGAAGCTTTCTTT.

The CDR3 DNA is TGTGCCAGCAGCCAAAACCGGGACAGGCAAGAGACCCAGTACTTC. It is translated as CASSQNRDRQETQYF. The chain employs TRBV3-1 (or the pseudogene TRBV3-2) and TRBJ2-5; TRBD1 aligns across 8 bases. V lost 2 bases and J lost 2; bases outside the gene matches: 4. Germline loops: CDR1 LGHDT, CDR2 YNNKEL (reference sequence). This CDR3 is 15 amino acids long.

V usage is TRBV28 and J usage is TRBJ1-5; maybe TRBD1 (6 bases). Trimming removed 6 bases at V and 0 bases at J, with 12 bases between. The V gene's germline CDR1 is MDHEN and CDR2 SYDVKM. The CDR3 extends over 15 amino acids. The CDR3 region is CASRRTGHSNQPQHF. The CDR3, as DNA: TGTGCCAGCAGACGAACAGGGCATAGCAATCAGCCCCAGCATTTT. The entire variable domain, with the rest obtained from reference TRBV28 and TRBJ1-5, is as follows: DVKVTQSSRYLVKRTGEKVFLECVQDMDHENMFWYRQDPGLGLRLIYFSYDVKMKEKGDIPEGYSVSREKKERFSLILESASTNQTSMYLCASRRTGHSNQPQHFGDGTRLSIL.

This chain uses TRBV24-1 with TRBJ1-2; perhaps TRBD1 as D (5 bases). Between the trimmed V and J ends, which lost 12 bases and 3 bases, there was a span of 10 bases. The CDR3 consists of 11 residues. The germline V gene has CDR1 KGHDR and CDR2 SFDVKD. The CDR3 protein is CASQGDYGYTF. The CDR3 DNA reads TGTGCCTCCCAAGGGGACTATGGCTACACCTTC.

The chain employs TRBV19 and TRBJ2-7; 9 nucleotides align to TRBD1. The CDR3 length is 15 residues. Germline loops: CDR1 LNHDA, CDR2 SQIVND (reference sequence). V was clipped by 1 base and J by 2 bases; unmatched bases: 3. The CDR3 region is CASSIVGTGPYEQYF. CDR3 DNA sequence: TGTGCCAGTAGTATAGTAGGGACAGGGCCCTACGAGCAGTACTTC. The entire variable domain, with the rest obtained from reference TRBV19 and TRBJ2-7, is as follows: DGGITQSPKYLFRKEGQNVTLSCEQNLNHDAMYWYRQDPGQGLRLIYYSQIVNDFQKGDIAEGYSVSREKKESFPLTVTSAQKNPTAFYLCASSIVGTGPYEQYFGPGTRLTVT.

The chain couples TRBV5-1 to TRBJ1-1; D not certain. This CDR3 comprises 14 residues. The germline V gene has CDR1 SGHRS and CDR2 YFSETQ. Trimming pared 0 bases from V and 3 bases from J, leaving 9 bases between. Here the CDR3 DNA reads TGCGCCAGCAGCTTGGTCGGGGTTGACACTGAAGCTTTCTTT. It translates to CASSLVGVDTEAFF.

V is TRBV6-2 or TRBV6-3 and J is TRBJ2-2; maybe TRBD2 (5 bases). V lost 5 bases and J lost 11, with 15 bases in between. The CDR3 covers 13 residues. The germline gives CDR1 MNHEY, CDR2 SVGEGT. CDR3 bases: TGTGCCAGCAGTAGTCGGGATATCAAAGAGCTGTTTTTT. This gives the protein CASSSRDIKELFF.

This chain links TRBV6-5 with TRBJ1-2; D gene ambiguous. The CDR3 runs 14 residues. Trimming shortened V by 3 bases and J by 1 base, and 9 bases separated the two germline ends. Germline CDR1 MNHEY, CDR2 SVGAGI. The CDR3 loop is CASSYPEINYGYTF. The CDR3 DNA follows: TGTGCCAGCAGTTATCCAGAAATTAACTATGGCTACACCTTC.

The V and J genes are TRBV4-3 and TRBJ2-3; D may be TRBD2 (5 bases). The V gene lost 0 bases and the J gene lost 4 bases, with 5 bases spanning the gap. Germline CDR1 and CDR2: LGHNA and YSLEER. This CDR3 is built from 13 residues. In nucleotides, the CDR3 is TGCGCCAGCAGCCAAGAACTAGCAGATACGCAGTATTTT. Translating it yields CASSQELADTQYF.

This clone appeared once. The chain couples TRBV6-5 to TRBJ1-2; 9 bases map to TRBD1. The CDR3 is 14 residues long. Losses at the gene ends were 6 bases for V and 8 bases for J; bases not matched to a gene: 10. The germline V gene has CDR1 MNHEY and CDR2 SVGAGI. The CDR3 DNA reads as TGTGCCAGCAGCAGTCAACAGGGGGCACAGGGCTACACCTTC. This sequence encodes CASSSQQGAQGYTF.

The chain has TRBV7-9 and TRBJ2-7; D unclear. CDR3 length: 14 residues. V was cut by 0 bases and J by 0 bases, with 6 bases left in between. From germline, CDR1 is SEHNR and CDR2 FQNEAQ (reference sequence). As DNA, the CDR3 is TGTGCCAGCAGCTTAGCAGGAGACTCCTACGAGCAGTACTTC. Amino acids: CASSLAGDSYEQYF.

This chain's CDR3 is CASSQEGDSYEQYF. The CDR3 DNA reads TGCGCCAGCAGCCAAGAAGGAGACAGCTACGAGCAGTACTTC. This sequence joins TRBV4-1 and TRBJ2-7; TRBD1 is a possible D gene (5 bases). Germline V lookup: CDR1 MGHRA, CDR2 YSYEKL. Trimming cost V 0 bases and J 3 bases, with 9 bases left between them. There are 14 residues in the CDR3.

V and J are TRBV5-1 and TRBJ2-7, with D possibly matching TRBD1 (5 bases). CDR3 length equals 14 residues. The V end was cut by 2 bases, the J end by 3 bases, with 12 bases between. Looked up from germline, CDR1 is SGHRS and CDR2 is YFSETQ. The DNA of the CDR3 is TGCGCCAGCAGCTTCCTGGGGCAGGGCTACGAGCAGTACTTC. Amino acids: CASSFLGQGYEQYF.

This clone was found once. V and J are TRBV7-2 and TRBJ2-2, with 8 bases aligning to TRBD1. V gave up 5 bases and J gave up 6 bases; unmatched junction bases: 11. Germline CDR1 is SGHTA and CDR2 is FQGNSA. This CDR3 contains 16 residues. The CDR3 DNA sequence: TGTGCCAGCAGCACGCGGACAGGGCGGGTCGCCGGGGAGCTGTTTTTT. Protein product: CASSTRTGRVAGELFF.